This TCR beta chain was found in a study of neurological immune-mediated disorders. Study in general: The roughly 34 patients with multiple sclerosis comprised roughly 31 relapsing-remitting cases and 3 secondary progressive cases. Study-level results: While HTLV-1-associated myelopathy showed the greatest TCR clonal expansion, multiple sclerosis showed the least, falling below healthy controls. Private repertoires in all groups were suggested by the finding that expanded clones across subjects shared no CDR3 amino acid sequences.

This clonotype was found many times. As yet, its antigen is unknown. From the 5' RACE reads, TCRdb called clonotypes with MiXCR, one entry per CDR3 protein. The profile covers some 70,000 distinct CDR3 sequences, with 3.4% appearing a single time and 3% to 4% taken by the ten largest. Germline CDR1 and CDR2: SEHNR and FQNEAQ (reference sequence). The CDR3 spans 16 residues. The V end lost 2 bases, the J end lost 0 bases, and 10 bases lay between the germline ends. Sample: PBMCs. The receptor was derived from a man in his forties with multiple sclerosis. V gene TRBV7-9 combines with J gene TRBJ2-2, with D possibly called TRBD1 or TRBD2 (5 bases each). In DNA form, the CDR3 reads TGTGCCAGCAGCTTAATGAGGGGATCGAACACCGGGGAGCTGTTTTTT. Translation gives CASSLMRGSNTGELFF.